A selection of T cell receptor beta chains follows, all from one sample in a study of blood T cells in healthy people across ages. TCRdb recomputed calls from the 5' RACE reads with MiXCR, one row per CDR3 protein. Of 790,000 or so distinct CDR3 sequences listed, about 47% were seen once; the top ten hold roughly 20%. Material for sequencing was blood. The receptors stem from an elderly man in good health. Each CDR3 is given with its conserved first and last residue. The order of the fields is clone size, J gene, D gene, V gene, CDR3 DNA, CDR3 protein. D genes are given only for firm matches. Only some rows state a clone size, as once, few, many or a class for expanded clones.

NA	TRBJ2-5	NA	TRBV12-3/TRBV12-4	TGTGCCAGCAGTTTTAGGGCAGCACAAGAGACCCAGTACTTC	CASSFRAAQETQYF
NA	TRBJ2-7	TRBD2	TRBV3-1	TGTGCCACTAGCGGGAGCACCTACGAGCAGTACTTC	CATSGSTYEQYF
NA	TRBJ2-7	TRBD2	TRBV10-3	TGTGCCATCAGTGAGCCTGGTGGACTAGCGAACGCCGGCGAGCAGTACTTC	CAISEPGGLANAGEQYF
NA	TRBJ2-2	NA	TRBV15	TGTGCCACCAGCAGAGACAGGGTTAGGACCGGGGAGCTGTTTTTT	CATSRDRVRTGELFF
NA	TRBJ2-7	TRBD1	TRBV6-5	TGTGCCAGCAGTGCCGGGACAGGGAGCGAGCAGTACTTC	CASSAGTGSEQYF
NA	TRBJ1-5	NA	TRBV28	TGTGCCAGCAGTTTATACGGGACGGCCCCCAGCAATCAGCCCCAGCATTTT	CASSLYGTAPSNQPQHF
few	TRBJ2-3	TRBD1	TRBV28	TGTGCCAGCAGTTCCGGGACAGGGGGCATTACGCAGTATTTT	CASSSGTGGITQYF
NA	TRBJ1-2	NA	TRBV27	TGTGCCAGCAGGAGGGATAGCTACACCTTC	CASRRDSYTF
NA	TRBJ2-3	NA	TRBV28	TGTGCCAGCAGTTTTGAAGCATACCGCACAGATACGCAGTATTTT	CASSFEAYRTDTQYF
NA	TRBJ2-5	NA	TRBV18	TGTGCCAGCTCACCTGGGGCGGGAACTAGCTGGCAAGAGACCCAGTACTTC	CASSPGAGTSWQETQYF
many	TRBJ2-3	NA	TRBV5-1	TGCGCCAGCTCCCTGACCGCGCCAACTACAGATACGCAGTATTTT	CASSLTAPTTDTQYF
few	TRBJ2-7	NA	TRBV9	TGTGCCAGCAGCGTATACGGGACGCCTGGCTCCTACGAGCAGTACTTC	CASSVYGTPGSYEQYF
few	TRBJ2-1	NA	TRBV20-1	TGCAGTGCTTACCCGTCTGGGGCCCTAATATACAATGAGCAGTTCTTC	CSAYPSGALIYNEQFF
NA	TRBJ2-5	NA	TRBV11-2	TGTGCCAGCAGCTTATCCCCCAGCGGAGAGACCCAGTACTTC	CASSLSPSGETQYF
NA	TRBJ2-1	NA	TRBV15	TGTGCCACCAGCGTATGGAGGGACCAAGAGACCCAGTTCTTC	CATSVWRDQETQFF
NA	TRBJ2-1	TRBD2	TRBV19	TGTGCCAGTAGGACTTCGGGACTAGCGGGACATCAGAGCTCCTACAATGAGCAGTTCTTC	CASRTSGLAGHQSSYNEQFF
many	TRBJ2-5	NA	TRBV11-2	TGTGCCAGCAGCTTAGCAGCCCAGACCCAGTACTTC	CASSLAAQTQYF
once	TRBJ2-2	NA	TRBV6-1	TGTGCCAGCTATGAGATGAACACCGGGGAGCTGTTTTTT	CASYEMNTGELFF
few	TRBJ2-1	NA	TRBV7-9	TGTGCCAGCAGCTTAGTTTTAGGGTCGTACAATGAGCAGTTCTTC	CASSLVLGSYNEQFF
NA	TRBJ2-5	NA	TRBV15	TGTGCCACCCAAATCTCCAACCAAGAGACCCAGTACTTC	CATQISNQETQYF
NA	TRBJ2-1	TRBD1	TRBV20-1	TGCAGTGCAACCCGGGACAGGTTTTATGAGCAGTTCTTC	CSATRDRFYEQFF
few	TRBJ2-5	TRBD2	TRBV12-3/TRBV12-4	TGTGCCAGCAGGAATAGCGGGAGAGAACAAGAGACCCAGTACTTC	CASRNSGREQETQYF
NA	TRBJ2-3	TRBD1	TRBV12-3/TRBV12-4	TGTGCCAGCAGTTCCCAGAACAGGGGGCGGGATACGCAGTATTTT	CASSSQNRGRDTQYF
NA	TRBJ2-3	NA	TRBV9	TGTGCCAGCAGCATAGAGATGAGGGAAGATACGCAGTATTTT	CASSIEMREDTQYF
few	TRBJ2-3	NA	TRBV29-1	TGCAGCGTTGACCTCATGCGGGATGACACAGATACGCAGTATTTT	CSVDLMRDDTDTQYF
NA	TRBJ2-4	NA	TRBV28	TGTGCCAGCAGTATAAACTACGGGCAGTACTTC	CASSINYGQYF
few	TRBJ2-7	TRBD2	TRBV12-3/TRBV12-4	TGTGCCAGCAGACTATCCGAAGCGGGAGGGGCCTACGAGCAGTACTTC	CASRLSEAGGAYEQYF
NA	TRBJ2-1	NA	TRBV10-2	TGCGCCAGCGAGGGGTTTGTAGGTAATGAGCAGTTCTTC	CASEGFVGNEQFF
NA	TRBJ2-4	NA	TRBV25-1	TGTGCCAGCAGTGATTCGTCACTAGCCAAAAACATTCAGTACTTC	CASSDSSLAKNIQYF
few	TRBJ2-7	NA	TRBV20-1	TGCAGTGCTAGACAACCGGGAGCATTCTACGAGCAGTACTTC	CSARQPGAFYEQYF
few	TRBJ2-3	TRBD1	TRBV7-2	TGTACCAGCAGTATCGACAGGGGATCGTCAGATACGCAGTATTTT	CTSSIDRGSSDTQYF
NA	TRBJ2-7	TRBD1	TRBV4-3	TGCGCCAGCAGCCAAGATGTCCAAGGACAGGGGCACGGGTACGAGCAGTACTTC	CASSQDVQGQGHGYEQYF
NA	TRBJ2-4	TRBD2	TRBV20-1	TGCAGTGCAACCCGACTAGCGGGAGGGGCTGAGCAGTACTTC	CSATRLAGGAEQYF
NA	TRBJ2-1	TRBD2	TRBV5-1	TGCGCCAGCAGCAATGGACTAGCGATCGATTTAAGCTCCTACAATGAGCAGTTCTTC	CASSNGLAIDLSSYNEQFF
NA	TRBJ2-1	NA	TRBV29-1	TGCAGCGTTGTTTTCGCTAATGGTGAGCAGTTCTTC	CSVVFANGEQFF
many	TRBJ2-7	TRBD1	TRBV7-2	TGTGCCAGCAGCTCCTGGACAGGGGCCTACGAGCAGTACTTC	CASSSWTGAYEQYF
few	TRBJ2-7	TRBD1	TRBV5-1	TGCGCCAGCAGCTCTACCGGGACAGGGAGCTCCTACGAGCAGTACTTC	CASSSTGTGSSYEQYF
many	TRBJ2-5	TRBD2	TRBV7-2	TGTGCCAGCAGCCTAAGGACTAGCGGGAGGATACAAGAGACCCAGTACTTC	CASSLRTSGRIQETQYF
few	TRBJ2-5	NA	TRBV5-6	TGTGCCAGCAGCTTCCGGGACACCGAAGAGCAGTACTTC	CASSFRDTEEQYF
NA	TRBJ2-7	NA	TRBV7-9	TGTGCCAGCAGCGTTGCCAGCTCCTACGAGCGGTACTTC	CASSVASSYERYF
NA	TRBJ2-7	TRBD1	TRBV6-2/TRBV6-3	TGTGCCAGCAGTTGGCCCATAAGTTGGACAGGGGGACGCGAGCAGTACTTC	CASSWPISWTGGREQYF
NA	TRBJ1-3	NA	TRBV3-1	TGTGCCGGCAGCCAAGATGTCCGGAACACCATATATTTT	CAGSQDVRNTIYF
NA	TRBJ2-1	NA	TRBV5-1	TGCGCCAGCAGCTTGGAGTTCGGGAGAAATGAGCAGTTCTTC	CASSLEFGRNEQFF
few	TRBJ2-3	NA	TRBV5-1	TGCGCCAGCAGCGGAGGACCCCTCGGGGCAGATACGCAGTATTTT	CASSGGPLGADTQYF
NA	TRBJ2-5	TRBD1	TRBV30	TGTGCCTTCAACAGGGGGCTAGCAGAGACCCAGTACTTC	CAFNRGLAETQYF
many	TRBJ2-2	NA	TRBV4-2	TGTGCCAGCAGCCGGACGACAACCGGGGAGCTGTTTTTT	CASSRTTTGELFF
few	TRBJ2-1	TRBD2	TRBV9	TGTGCCAGCAGCCCCCGGGCGGGAGCCTACAATGAGCAGTTCTTC	CASSPRAGAYNEQFF
few	TRBJ2-3	NA	TRBV30	TGTGCCTTGAGTGGACATTCCCCCACAGATACGCAGTATTTT	CALSGHSPTDTQYF
many	TRBJ2-7	TRBD1	TRBV12-3/TRBV12-4	TGTGCCAGCAGGCCCGGGACAGGAGAATTCTACGAGCAGTACTTC	CASRPGTGEFYEQYF
many	TRBJ2-7	TRBD2	TRBV13	TGTGCCAGCAGCTCAACAACTAGCGGGAGGGGTGAGCAGTACTTC	CASSSTTSGRGEQYF
few	TRBJ1-2	NA	TRBV5-4	TGTGCCAGCAGCTTGCCCGAAGGGAGCGGCTACACCTTC	CASSLPEGSGYTF
NA	TRBJ2-6	NA	TRBV18	TGTGCCAGCTCACCACCACCCCACCGGGCCAACGTCCTGACTTTC	CASSPPPHRANVLTF
few	TRBJ2-7	NA	TRBV7-2	TGTGCCAGCAGCTTAAGGTCGGGACAGGGCCGCGGGAGGAGTTACGAGCAGTACTTC	CASSLRSGQGRGRSYEQYF
NA	TRBJ2-7	TRBD2	TRBV12-3/TRBV12-4	TGTGCCAGCAGCTCTCCCGAGCTAGCGGGATTATACAATGAGCAGTACTTC	CASSSPELAGLYNEQYF
NA	TRBJ1-5	NA	TRBV7-2	TGTGCCAGCAGCCCCGGCAGGAGCAATCAGCCCCAGCATTTT	CASSPGRSNQPQHF
NA	TRBJ2-2	NA	TRBV2	TGTGCCAGCAGTGAGAGGACTTTGGACACCGGGGAGCTGTTTTTT	CASSERTLDTGELFF
few	TRBJ2-3	TRBD2	TRBV20-1	TGCAGTGCTAGAGCTCCTTTCCTAGCGGGCAGCACAGATACGCAGTATTTT	CSARAPFLAGSTDTQYF
NA	TRBJ2-7	TRBD2	TRBV4-2	TGTGCCAGCAGCCAAGGAGCGGGAGCACGGGGCGAGCAGTACTTC	CASSQGAGARGEQYF
NA	TRBJ2-7	TRBD1	TRBV4-3	TGCGCCAGCAGCCAAGAGGCCCCTATCCCGACAGGGGCCATCTACGAGCAGTACTTC	CASSQEAPIPTGAIYEQYF